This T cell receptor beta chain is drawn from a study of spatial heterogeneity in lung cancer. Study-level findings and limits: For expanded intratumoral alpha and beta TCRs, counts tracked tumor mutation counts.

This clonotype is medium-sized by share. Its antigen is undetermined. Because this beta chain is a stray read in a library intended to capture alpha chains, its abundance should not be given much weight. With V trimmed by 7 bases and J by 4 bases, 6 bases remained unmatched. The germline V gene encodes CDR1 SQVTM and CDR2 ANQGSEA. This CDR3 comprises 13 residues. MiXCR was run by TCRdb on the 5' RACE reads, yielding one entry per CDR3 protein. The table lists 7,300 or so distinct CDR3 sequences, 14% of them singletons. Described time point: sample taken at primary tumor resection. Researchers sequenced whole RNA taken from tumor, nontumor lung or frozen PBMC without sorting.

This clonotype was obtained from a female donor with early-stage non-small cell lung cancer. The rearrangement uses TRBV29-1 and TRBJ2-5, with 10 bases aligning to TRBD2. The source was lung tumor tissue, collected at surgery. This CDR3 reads CSAGTSGIETQYF. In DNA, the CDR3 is TGCAGCGCTGGAACTAGCGGGATAGAGACCCAGTACTTC.